This T cell receptor (beta chain) is from a study of blood T cell repertoires in COVID-19. Using immunoSEQ multiplex PCR, the repertoire was profiled, and TCRdb retains in-frame clones only, with some absent. The sample records roughly 190,000 clones, less than 85% being singletons. The CDR3 covers 8 residues. The germline CDR1 and CDR2 sequences are DFQATT and SNEGSKA (reference sequence). This receptor was obtained from a woman aged 55 to 70 with acute COVID-19. This sequence joins TRBV20-1 and TRBJ1-1, with D hard to call. Sequencing used PBMCs or T cells enriched from blood (not recorded which). This chain's CDR3 is CRTMGAFF. The CDR3 DNA reads as TGCAGGACTATGGGAGCTTTCTTT.